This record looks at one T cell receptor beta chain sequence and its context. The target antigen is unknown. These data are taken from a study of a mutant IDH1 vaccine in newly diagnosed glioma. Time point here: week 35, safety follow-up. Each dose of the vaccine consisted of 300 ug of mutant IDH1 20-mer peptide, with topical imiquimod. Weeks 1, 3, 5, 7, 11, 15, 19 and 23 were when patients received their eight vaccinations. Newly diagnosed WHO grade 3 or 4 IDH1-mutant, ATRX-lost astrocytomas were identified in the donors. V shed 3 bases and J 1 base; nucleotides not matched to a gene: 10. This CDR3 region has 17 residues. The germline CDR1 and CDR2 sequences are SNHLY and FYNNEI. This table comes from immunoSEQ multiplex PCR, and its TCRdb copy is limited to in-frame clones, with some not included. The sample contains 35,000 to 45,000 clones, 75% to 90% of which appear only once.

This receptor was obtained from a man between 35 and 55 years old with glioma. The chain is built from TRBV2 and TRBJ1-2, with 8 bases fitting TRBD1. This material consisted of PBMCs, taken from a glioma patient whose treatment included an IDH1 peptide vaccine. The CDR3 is CASSEAAGGAGNYGYTF. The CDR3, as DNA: TGTGCCAGCAGTGAGGCGGCAGGGGGCGCCGGTAACTATGGCTACACCTTC. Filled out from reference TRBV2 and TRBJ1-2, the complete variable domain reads EPEVTQTPSHQVTQMGQEVILRCVPISNHLYFYWYRQILGQKVEFLVSFYNNEISEKSEIFDDQFSVERPDGSNFTLKIRSTKLEDSAMYFCASSEAAGGAGNYGYTFGSGTRLTVV.